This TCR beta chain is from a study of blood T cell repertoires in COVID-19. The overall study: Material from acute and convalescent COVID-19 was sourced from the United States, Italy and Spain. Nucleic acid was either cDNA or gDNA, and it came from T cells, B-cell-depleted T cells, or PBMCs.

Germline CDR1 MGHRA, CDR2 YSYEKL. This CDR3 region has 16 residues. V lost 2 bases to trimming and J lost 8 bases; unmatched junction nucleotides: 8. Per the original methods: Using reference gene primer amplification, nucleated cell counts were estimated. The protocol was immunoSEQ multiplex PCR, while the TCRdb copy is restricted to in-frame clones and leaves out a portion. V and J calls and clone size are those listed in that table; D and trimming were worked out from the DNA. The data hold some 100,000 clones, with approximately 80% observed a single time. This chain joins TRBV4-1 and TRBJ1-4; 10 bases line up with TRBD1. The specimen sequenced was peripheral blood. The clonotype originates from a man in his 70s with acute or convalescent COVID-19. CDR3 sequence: CASSQLTTGGKEKLFF. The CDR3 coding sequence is TGCGCCAGCAGCCAACTAACGACAGGGGGCAAGGAAAAACTGTTTTTT.